The rows below give T cell receptor beta chains drawn from one sample of a study of beta chain features in type 1 diabetes. Generated by immunoSEQ multiplex PCR, the TCRdb table keeps only in-frame clones and is missing some. The repertoire has approximately 170,000 clones, around 8% of them found once; the top ten carry about 0.9%. The sequencing input was central memory CD4+ T cells from blood. These receptors came from a woman in her thirties or forties with type 1 diabetes. CDR3s include the opening cysteine and the closing phenylalanine or tryptophan. Only some rows state a clone size, as once, few, many or a class for expanded clones.

-	TRBJ1-5	TRBV7-8	CASSLGARVGGFPQHF
few	TRBJ1-6	TRBV5-1	CASSKSGWESPLHF
few	TRBJ2-1	TRBV7-2	CASSRQAYNEQFF
few	TRBJ2-3	TRBV7-3	CASSPGTTTDTQYF
few	TRBJ1-1	TRBV5-4	CASSRGGGQGNTEAFF
-	TRBJ1-1	TRBV18	CASSPQGSVAFF
few	TRBJ2-1	TRBV9	CASSDYRGSYNEQFF
-	TRBJ1-1	TRBV5-4	CASSFRDRGVEAFF
few	TRBJ2-7	TRBV4-2	CASSPTSGMWNEQYF
few	TRBJ2-2	TRBV18	CASSPSRETGELFF
few	TRBJ2-6	TRBV19	CASNRQLSGANVLTF
-	TRBJ2-3	TRBV7-9	CASSLGASRYRRDTQYF
-	TRBJ2-1	TRBV11-2	CASSPRTSGIYNEQFF
few	TRBJ1-4	TRBV11-2	CASSPGQGRLFF
-	TRBJ1-1	TRBV2	CASTRELLNTEAFF
few	TRBJ2-1	TRBV14	CASSQEGRQGSKQFF
-	TRBJ1-4	TRBV15	CATSRGDRSNEKLFF
-	TRBJ1-1	TRBV5-5	CASSLNTVEAFF
-	TRBJ2-3	TRBV7-2	CASRYSGGPTDTQYF
few	TRBJ2-1	TRBV30	CAWSLSNEQFF
few	TRBJ2-5	TRBV27	CASSGRHSGQTQYF
few	TRBJ1-4	TRBV18	CASSPPRDRSHEKLFF
few	TRBJ2-3	TRBV9	CASSGGFYTDTQYF
many	TRBJ2-1	TRBV11-2	CASSSSQGRSHNEQFF
-	TRBJ2-1	TRBV11-2	CASSLGTGYNEQFF
few	TRBJ1-2	TRBV19	CASSFTGKSAGYTF
-	TRBJ2-6	TRBV29-1	CSVTGTGGLSGANVLTF
-	TRBJ2-7	TRBV28	CASSFPRDSYEQYF
few	TRBJ2-3	TRBV7-3	CASSLTGGKDTQYF
few	TRBJ2-2	TRBV7-8	CASSGGRVATGELFF
-	TRBJ2-1	TRBV27	CASSLALSSYNEQFF
few	TRBJ2-7	TRBV4-3	CASSHSGGSNEQYF
many	TRBJ1-5	TRBV25-1	CASSGQGSNQPQHF
-	TRBJ1-2	TRBV19	CASSAQGEYGYTF
few	TRBJ2-1	TRBV10-3	CAISESTRGGLRWFF
many	TRBJ1-3	TRBV2	CASSEDQGSGNTIYF
-	TRBJ2-5	TRBV27	CASSFRRGETQYF
few	TRBJ2-1	TRBV6-6	CASSYNGGPEFF
-	TRBJ1-2	TRBV29-1	CSVPQGAGYTF
-	TRBJ1-2	TRBV6-5	CASSSGYGYTF
-	TRBJ1-1	TRBV9	CASSLKSGTEAFF
few	TRBJ2-7	TRBV9	CASSRITGDEQYF
few	TRBJ2-3	TRBV28	CASSSLQGGTTDTQYF
few	TRBJ2-5	TRBV5-6	CASSPTLGGQETQYF
-	TRBJ2-5	TRBV2	CASRKTGAYQETQYF